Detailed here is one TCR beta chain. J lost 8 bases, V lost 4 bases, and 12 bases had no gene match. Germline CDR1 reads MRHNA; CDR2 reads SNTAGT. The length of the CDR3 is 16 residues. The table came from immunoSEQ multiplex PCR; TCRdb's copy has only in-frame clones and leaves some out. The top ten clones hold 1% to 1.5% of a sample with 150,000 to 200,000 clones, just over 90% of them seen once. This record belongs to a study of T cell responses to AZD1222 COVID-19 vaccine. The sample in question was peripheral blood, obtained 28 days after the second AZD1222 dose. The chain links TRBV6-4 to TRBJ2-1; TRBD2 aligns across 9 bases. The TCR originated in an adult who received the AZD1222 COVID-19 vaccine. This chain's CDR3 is CASSVGGVSGSDEQFF. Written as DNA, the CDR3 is TGTGCCAGCAGTGTTGGGGGGGTTAGCGGGAGCGATGAGCAGTTCTTC.